This paragraph reports one T cell receptor beta chain. The sample comes from a study of identical twins. TCRdb used MiXCR to reprocess the 5' RACE reads, holding one entry per CDR3 protein. Here the sample spans 500,000 or so distinct CDR3 sequences, around 20% being singletons. The CDR3 contains 13 residues. Looked up from germline, CDR1 is MNHEY and CDR2 is SMNVEV (reference sequence). The ends were cut back, 6 bases at V and 1 base at J, with 9 bases in the middle. This sample was also put to use in a study of T cells expressing NK-cell markers.

This TCR was sampled from a woman aged 18-30 years in good health. The V call is TRBV27, the J call TRBJ1-1; perhaps TRBD1 as D (5 bases). Sequencing was done on a sample of CD4+ T cells sorted from blood. CDR3 in DNA: TGTGCCAGCAGACAGACAGCGAACACTGAAGCTTTCTTT. Translation: CASRQTANTEAFF.